The T cell receptor (beta chain) described here comes from a study of beta chain features in type 1 diabetes. Notes on the study in general: Patients with type 1 diabetes showed fewer VDJ junction insertions and more deletions. Sequencing used cDNA, and cells with high TCR expression could therefore be over-represented.

Sorting based on CD45RO/CCR7/CD25/CD127/CD95/CD27 separated CD4+ naive, central memory, regulatory and stem cell-like memory cells. What was sequenced were expressed TCRB transcripts, since all of the isolated RNA had been reverse transcribed. Using immunoSEQ multiplex PCR, the repertoire was profiled, and TCRdb retains in-frame clones only, with some absent. The data show roughly 610,000 clones, around a sixth seen once. In regard to this clone: Its antigen remains unidentified.

This sequence was found in a man aged 18 to 30 in good health. Sequences were obtained from naive CD4+ T cells from blood.

The CDR3 region has the DNA TGTGCCAGCAGCTTGGCGGGGGTTTACAATGAGCAGTTCTTC. Translation gives CASSLAGVYNEQFF. This sequence joins TRBV5-6 and TRBJ2-1, with TRBD2 as a possible D gene (6 bases). Trimming took 0 bases from V and 4 from J, leaving 8 bases between them. The CDR3 consists of 14 residues. From germline, CDR1 is SGHDT and CDR2 YYEEEE.